These 2 T cell receptor beta chains came from one sample sequenced in a study of T cells in Graves' hyperthyroidism and ophthalmopathy. Template material for amplifying TCR beta CDR3 regions consisted of RNA transcripts. The HTBI primer set was used in a first-round RT-PCR of the TCR CDR3. TCRdb passed the multiplex PCR reads through MiXCR, listing each CDR3 protein once. Altogether 500,000 to 600,000 distinct CDR3 sequences are present, under 60% being singletons, with the ten largest covering around 19%. Sequenced sample: peripheral blood or thyroid tissue (not recorded which). The source of these receptors is an adult woman with Graves' disease, either hyperthyroidism or ophthalmopathy (not recorded which).

This sequence joins TRBV19 and TRBJ1-5, with a possible D match to TRBD1 (5 bases). Trimming left V 3 bases short and J 0 bases short, with 12 bases between. This CDR3 is built from 16 residues. CDR1 and CDR2 from the germline V gene are LNHDA and SQIVND (reference sequence). The DNA of the CDR3 is TGTGCCAGTAGTATCCGGGACTACATTAGCAATCAGCCCCAGCATTTT. Its protein is CASSIRDYISNQPQHF.

The chain combines TRBV15 with TRBJ1-3, with 9 bases that match TRBD1. J lost 3 bases, V lost 6 bases, and 9 bases had no gene match. The length of the CDR3 is 16 residues. CDR1 and CDR2 from the germline V gene are LNHNV and YYDKDF (reference sequence). CDR3 bases: TGTGCCACCAGTACCACAGGGGGCATCGGTGGAAACACCATATATTTT. The encoded protein is CATSTTGGIGGNTIYF.